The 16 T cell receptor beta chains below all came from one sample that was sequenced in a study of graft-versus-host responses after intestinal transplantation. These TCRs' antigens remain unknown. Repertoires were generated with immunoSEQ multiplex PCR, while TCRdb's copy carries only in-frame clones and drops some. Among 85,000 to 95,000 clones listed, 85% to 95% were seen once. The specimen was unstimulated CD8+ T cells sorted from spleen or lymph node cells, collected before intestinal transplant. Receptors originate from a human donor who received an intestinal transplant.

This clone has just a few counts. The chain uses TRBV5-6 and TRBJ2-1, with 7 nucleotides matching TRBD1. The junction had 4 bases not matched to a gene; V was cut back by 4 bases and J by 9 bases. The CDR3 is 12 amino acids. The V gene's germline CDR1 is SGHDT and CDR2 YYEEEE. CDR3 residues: CASSEGAGEQFF. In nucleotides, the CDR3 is TGTGCCAGCAGCGAGGGGGCTGGTGAGCAGTTCTTC.

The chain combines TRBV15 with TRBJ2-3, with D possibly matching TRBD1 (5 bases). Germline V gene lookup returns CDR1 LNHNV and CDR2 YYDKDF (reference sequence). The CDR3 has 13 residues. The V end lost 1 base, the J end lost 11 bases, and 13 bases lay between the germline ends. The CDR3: CATSRVGLQGQYF. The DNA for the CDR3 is TGTGCCACCAGCAGAGTAGGCCTCCAGGGGCAGTATTTT.

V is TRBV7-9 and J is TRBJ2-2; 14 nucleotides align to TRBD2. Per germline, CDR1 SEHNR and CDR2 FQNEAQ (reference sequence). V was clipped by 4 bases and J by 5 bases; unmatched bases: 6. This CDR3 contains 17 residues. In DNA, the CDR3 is TGTGCCAGCAGCTACCTCTGGACTAGCGGGGGGACCGGGGAGCTGTTTTTT. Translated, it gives CASSYLWTSGGTGELFF.

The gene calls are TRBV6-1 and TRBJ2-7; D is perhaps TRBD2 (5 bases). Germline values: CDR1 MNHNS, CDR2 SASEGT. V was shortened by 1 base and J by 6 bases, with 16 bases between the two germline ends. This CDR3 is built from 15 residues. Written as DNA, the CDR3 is TGTGCCAGCAGTGAAGGGGAGATACCCTTAGGCGAGCAGTACTTC. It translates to CASSEGEIPLGEQYF.

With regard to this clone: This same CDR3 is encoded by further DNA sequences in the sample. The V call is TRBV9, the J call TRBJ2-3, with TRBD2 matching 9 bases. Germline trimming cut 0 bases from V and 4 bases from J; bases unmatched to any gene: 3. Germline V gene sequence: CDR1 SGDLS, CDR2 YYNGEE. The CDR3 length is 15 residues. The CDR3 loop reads CASSVGGTSSDTQYF. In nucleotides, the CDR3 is TGTGCCAGCAGCGTAGGGGGGACTAGCTCAGATACGCAGTATTTT.

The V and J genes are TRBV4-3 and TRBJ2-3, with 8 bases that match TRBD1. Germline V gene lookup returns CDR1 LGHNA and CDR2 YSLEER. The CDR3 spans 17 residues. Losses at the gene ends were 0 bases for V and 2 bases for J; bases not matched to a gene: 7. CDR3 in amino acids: CASSQDSAGGLTDTQYF. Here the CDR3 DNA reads TGCGCCAGCAGCCAAGATAGCGCAGGGGGCCTCACAGATACGCAGTATTTT.

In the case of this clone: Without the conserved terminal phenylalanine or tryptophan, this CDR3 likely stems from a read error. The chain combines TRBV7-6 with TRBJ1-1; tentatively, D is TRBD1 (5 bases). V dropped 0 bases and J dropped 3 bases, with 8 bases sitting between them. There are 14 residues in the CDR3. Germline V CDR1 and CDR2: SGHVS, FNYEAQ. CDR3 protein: CASSLARGDTEAFL. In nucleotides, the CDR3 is TGTGCCAGCAGCTTAGCCCGGGGGGACACTGAAGCTTTCCTT.

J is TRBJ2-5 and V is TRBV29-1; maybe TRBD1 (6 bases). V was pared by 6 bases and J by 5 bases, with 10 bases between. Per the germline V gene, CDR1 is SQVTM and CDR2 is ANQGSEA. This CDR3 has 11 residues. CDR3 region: CSVRGQETQYF. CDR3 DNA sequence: TGCAGCGTCCGCGGACAGGAGACCCAGTACTTC.

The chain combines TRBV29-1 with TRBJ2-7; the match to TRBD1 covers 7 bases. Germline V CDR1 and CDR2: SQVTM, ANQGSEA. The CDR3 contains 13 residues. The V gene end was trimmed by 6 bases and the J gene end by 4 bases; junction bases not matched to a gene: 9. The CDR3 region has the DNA TGCAGCGTCGAGACGGGACAGCTTTACGAGCAGTACTTC. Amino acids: CSVETGQLYEQYF.

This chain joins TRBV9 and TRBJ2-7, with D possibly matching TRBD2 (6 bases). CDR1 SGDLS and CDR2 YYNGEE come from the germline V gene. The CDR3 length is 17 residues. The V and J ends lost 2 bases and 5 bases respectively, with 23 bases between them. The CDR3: CASSVFERLEGLDEQYF. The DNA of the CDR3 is TGTGCCAGCAGCGTTTTTGAGCGACTGGAGGGGCTGGACGAGCAGTACTTC.

The CDR3 region has the DNA TGTGCCAGCAGCTTAGTTCCTAGCAGGCAAGAGACCCAGTACTTC. Translated, it gives CASSLVPSRQETQYF. The V and J genes are TRBV7-8 and TRBJ2-5; D might be TRBD2 (5 bases). The V gene lost 1 base and the J gene lost 2 bases, with 11 bases spanning the gap. The CDR3 extends over 15 amino acids. Germline V gives CDR1 SGHVS, CDR2 FQNEAQ.

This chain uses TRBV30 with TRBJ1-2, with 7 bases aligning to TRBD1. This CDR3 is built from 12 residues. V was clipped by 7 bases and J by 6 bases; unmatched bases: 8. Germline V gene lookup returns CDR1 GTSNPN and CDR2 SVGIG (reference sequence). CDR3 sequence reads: CASIQGNDGYTF. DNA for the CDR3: TGTGCCTCTATACAGGGGAATGATGGCTACACCTTC.

The CDR3, as DNA: TGTGCCAGCAGCTTAACCCTTCTGGGGGAGGGGGGTGAGCAGTTCTTC. As protein: CASSLTLLGEGGEQFF. The chain carries TRBV7-2 and TRBJ2-1; the D gene is possibly TRBD2 (7 bases). This CDR3 has 16 residues. Trimming cost V 2 bases and J 9 bases, with 20 bases left between them. CDR1 and CDR2 (germline): SGHTA, FQGNSA.

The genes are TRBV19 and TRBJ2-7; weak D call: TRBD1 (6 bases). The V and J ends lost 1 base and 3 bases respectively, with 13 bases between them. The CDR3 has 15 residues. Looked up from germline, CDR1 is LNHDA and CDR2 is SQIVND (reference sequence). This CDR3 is CASSIGQGSYYEQYF. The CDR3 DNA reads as TGTGCCAGTAGTATAGGCCAGGGGTCATACTACGAGCAGTACTTC.

CDR3 in DNA: TGCGCCAGCAGTGAGACAGGGGACTCAAATGAGCAGTTCTTC. Its protein is CASSETGDSNEQFF. The chain has TRBV10-1 and TRBJ2-1, with D possibly matching TRBD1 (7 bases). Germline V gives CDR1 WNHNN, CDR2 SYGVQD (reference sequence). V dropped 2 bases and J dropped 7 bases, with 12 bases sitting between them. The CDR3 contains 14 residues.

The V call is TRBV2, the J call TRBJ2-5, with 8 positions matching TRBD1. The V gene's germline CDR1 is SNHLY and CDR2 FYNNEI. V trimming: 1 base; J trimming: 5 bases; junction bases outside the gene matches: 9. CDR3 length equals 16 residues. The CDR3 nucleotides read TGTGCCAGCAGTGAAGGGACAGGGAAACAGTTGGAGACCCAGTACTTC. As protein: CASSEGTGKQLETQYF.